The 25 T cell receptor beta chains reported below all come from one sample, sequenced in a study of T cell responses to AZD1222 COVID-19 vaccine. Repertoires were generated with immunoSEQ multiplex PCR, while TCRdb's copy carries only in-frame clones and drops some. The sample consists of about 75,000 clones, 87% of them appearing once. The sequencing used peripheral blood, collected 28 days after the second AZD1222 dose. These receptors all stem from an adult who received the AZD1222 COVID-19 vaccine.

V is TRBV7-3 and J is TRBJ2-3, with 14 bases matching TRBD2. The CDR3 covers 18 residues. The ends lost 5 bases at V and 0 bases at J; junction bases unmatched: 7. CDR1 is SGHTA, CDR2 FQGTGA, per germline. The CDR3: CASSRLTSGGASTDTQYF. DNA for the CDR3: TGTGCCAGCAGCCGCCTGACTAGCGGGGGGGCTAGCACAGATACGCAGTATTTT.

The chain links TRBV6-2 or TRBV6-3 to TRBJ2-7; possible D gene TRBD1, 8 bases. V lost 6 bases to trimming and J lost 4 bases, with 16 bases between them. The CDR3 has 14 amino acids. The V gene's germline CDR1 is MNHEY and CDR2 SVGEGT. CDR3 nucleotides: TGTGCCAGCAGCGTTGGACAGGGAGGGTACGAGCAGTACTTC. Translating it yields CASSVGQGGYEQYF.

V is TRBV11-3 and J is TRBJ2-7, with 8 positions matching TRBD1. Trimming at V came to 5 bases and at J to 5 bases, leaving 11 bases not matched to a gene. The germline CDR1 and CDR2 sequences are SGHNT and YENEEA. CDR3 length: 15 amino acids. CDR3 nucleotides: TGTGCCAGCAGCCCAAGTGGGACAGGAGGCCACGAGCAGTACTTC. It yields the protein CASSPSGTGGHEQYF.

V and J are TRBV6-2 or TRBV6-3 and TRBJ2-5; no reliable D call. Germline V gene sequence: CDR1 MNHEY, CDR2 SVGEGT. This CDR3 comprises 17 residues. V dropped 5 bases and J dropped 0 bases, with 19 bases sitting between them. This chain's CDR3 is CASSRPPDRRNQETQYF. The CDR3, as DNA: TGTGCCAGCAGTCGCCCCCCGGACCGCAGGAACCAAGAGACCCAGTACTTC.

The gene calls are TRBV10-3 and TRBJ2-6, with unresolved D. Trimming left V 0 bases short and J 0 bases short, with 12 bases between. The CDR3 loop spans 18 amino acids. Germline CDR1 and CDR2: ENHRY and SYGVKD. The CDR3 region is CAISESDRLFSGANVLTF. In nucleotides, the CDR3 is TGTGCCATCAGTGAGTCTGATAGACTCTTCTCTGGGGCCAACGTCCTGACTTTC.

The chain recombines TRBV15 with TRBJ1-1; D is ambiguous. The V end was cut by 5 bases, the J end by 1 base, with 14 bases between. The CDR3 totals 15 residues. Looked up from germline, CDR1 is LNHNV and CDR2 is YYDKDF (reference sequence). CDR3 in DNA: TGTGCCACCAGCCCCGATTTGGCAGCGAACACTGAAGCTTTCTTT. Protein sequence: CATSPDLAANTEAFF.

The chain uses TRBV2 and TRBJ2-2; 10 bases are shared with TRBD1. This CDR3 comprises 15 residues. The ends lost 4 bases at V and 3 bases at J; junction bases unmatched: 2. Germline CDR1 reads SNHLY; CDR2 reads FYNNEI. The CDR3 region is CASSAGQGYTGELFF. Here the CDR3 DNA reads TGTGCCAGCAGTGCGGGACAGGGGTACACCGGGGAGCTGTTTTTT.

The chain has TRBV2 and TRBJ2-1; D not resolved. The CDR3 spans 15 residues. Trimming left V 6 bases short and J 0 bases short, with 12 bases between. The germline gives CDR1 SNHLY, CDR2 FYNNEI. DNA of the CDR3: TGTGCCAGCAGGGCCACATCGGGCTCCTACAATGAGCAGTTCTTC. Translating it yields CASRATSGSYNEQFF.

The J gene is TRBJ2-1, the V gene TRBV9, with 10 nucleotides matching TRBD2. The CDR3 runs to 20 residues. CDR1 and CDR2 from the germline V gene are SGDLS and YYNGEE. The J segment lost 0 bases and the V segment lost 6 bases, leaving 18 bases of the junction unmatched. DNA of the CDR3: TGTGCCAGCACCCCGCGGGGGACTAGCGAAATTATAAGCTCCTACAATGAGCAGTTCTTC. This sequence encodes CASTPRGTSEIISSYNEQFF.

This clone showed up just a few times. The chain uses TRBV6-5 and TRBJ2-1; tentative D call: TRBD1 (5 bases). Trimming removed 6 bases from V and 8 bases from J, with 17 bases in between. Germline lookup yields CDR1 MNHEY and CDR2 SVGAGI. CDR3 length: 14 amino acids. In DNA form, the CDR3 reads TGTGCCAGCAGGAAGTATGCAGGGAAGTATGAGCAGTTCTTC. Its protein is CASRKYAGKYEQFF.

This clone showed up just once. J is TRBJ2-2 and V is TRBV24-1, with D unresolved. V was shortened by 3 bases and J by 7 bases, with 8 bases between the two germline ends. Germline V gives CDR1 KGHDR, CDR2 SFDVKD. The CDR3 length is 13 residues. CDR3 residues: CATSDNTRGELFF. The CDR3 DNA reads as TGTGCCACCAGTGATAACACACGCGGGGAGCTGTTTTTT.

The gene calls are TRBV7-2 and TRBJ1-1; D remains unclear. V lost 5 bases, J lost 6 bases, and 13 bases lay in between. This CDR3 comprises 13 residues. The germline V gene encodes CDR1 SGHTA and CDR2 FQGNSA. The CDR3 sequence is CASSAPNFAEAFF. The CDR3 coding sequence is TGTGCCAGCAGCGCTCCTAATTTCGCTGAAGCTTTCTTT.

This clone was recorded only once. Here the CDR3 DNA reads TGTGCCAGCAGTGAAGATCCCCGCACAGATACGCAGTATTTT. Its protein product is CASSEDPRTDTQYF. The rearrangement uses TRBV2 and TRBJ2-3, with D unclear. This CDR3 comprises 14 residues. CDR1 is SNHLY, CDR2 FYNNEI, per germline. The V end lost 1 base, the J end lost 1 base, and 6 bases lay between the germline ends.

CDR3: CASSVGQGVNYEQYF. CDR3 nucleotide sequence: TGTGCCAGCAGCGTAGGGCAGGGGGTAAACTACGAGCAGTACTTC. This rearrangement joins TRBV9 to TRBJ2-7; 7 positions agree with TRBD1. V lost 0 bases and J lost 3; bases outside the gene matches: 6. The CDR3 has 15 residues. Germline values: CDR1 SGDLS, CDR2 YYNGEE.

The chain employs TRBV11-2 and TRBJ2-7; 10 bases fit TRBD1. Losses at the gene ends were 4 bases for V and 3 bases for J; bases not matched to a gene: 6. The CDR3 loop spans 15 amino acids. CDR1 and CDR2 (germline): SGHAT, FQNNGV. CDR3: CASSSSTGGNYEQYF. In DNA, the CDR3 is TGTGCCAGCAGCTCGTCGACAGGGGGCAACTACGAGCAGTACTTC.

This clone was detected only once. The V gene is TRBV19, the J gene TRBJ2-6; D is uncertain. The CDR3 totals 13 residues. Trimming cost V 5 bases and J 4 bases, with 6 bases left between them. CDR1 and CDR2 (germline): LNHDA, SQIVND (reference sequence). As DNA, the CDR3 is TGTGCCAGTAGTTGGGCCGGGGCCAACGTCCTGACTTTC. Translation gives CASSWAGANVLTF.

The chain joins TRBV6-5 to TRBJ1-2; 12 nucleotides line up with TRBD1. With V trimmed by 11 bases and J by 7 bases, 2 bases remained unmatched. The germline V gene encodes CDR1 MNHEY and CDR2 SVGAGI. The CDR3 runs 11 residues. This CDR3 is CAVGQGAGYTF. The DNA for the CDR3 is TGTGCCGTGGGACAGGGGGCTGGCTACACCTTC.

This chain joins TRBV2 and TRBJ1-2, with D tentatively TRBD1 (5 bases). CDR3 size: 16 residues. Deletions cut 6 bases from V and 2 bases from J, with 19 bases between. Germline V gives CDR1 SNHLY, CDR2 FYNNEI. The CDR3 reads CASSETVGPKNYGYTF. CDR3 in DNA: TGTGCCAGCAGCGAGACTGTGGGACCCAAGAACTATGGCTACACCTTC.

This clone was observed a handful of times. The rearrangement joins TRBV7-3 to TRBJ1-4; D possibly corresponds to TRBD1 (6 bases). V lost 8 bases and J lost 10, with 20 bases in between. Germline values: CDR1 SGHTA, CDR2 FQGTGA. The CDR3 has 14 amino acids. CDR3 coding DNA: TGTGCCAGCCGGATTTACAGGGATTCGGCAAAACTGTTTTTT. This sequence encodes CASRIYRDSAKLFF.

The chain has TRBV7-3 and TRBJ2-3; the D gene is possibly TRBD1 (5 bases). CDR1 and CDR2 (germline): SGHTA, FQGTGA. This CDR3 is 16 amino acids long. V was trimmed by 2 bases and J by 2 bases, leaving 14 bases between them. As DNA, the CDR3 is TGTGCCAGCAGCTTAGACGCTGGACAAGACACAGATACGCAGTATTTT. Translating it yields CASSLDAGQDTDTQYF.

This clone was picked up one time. The chain joins TRBV5-1 to TRBJ1-2; D remains unclear. The germline V gene encodes CDR1 SGHRS and CDR2 YFSETQ. The CDR3 runs to 14 residues. V lost 0 bases to trimming and J lost 4 bases, with 10 bases between them. Written as DNA, the CDR3 is TGCGCCAGCAGCTTGGTTTCCGAAATCTATGGCTACACCTTC. Amino acids: CASSLVSEIYGYTF.

The chain employs TRBV7-2 and TRBJ2-3; D is unclear. The germline CDR1 and CDR2 sequences are SGHTA and FQGNSA. CDR3 length: 14 residues. V was shortened by 6 bases and J by 2 bases, with 12 bases between the two germline ends. CDR3 nucleotide sequence: TGTGCCAGCAGGGTTGGCCAGTCCACAGATACGCAGTATTTT. Translating gives CASRVGQSTDTQYF.

The rearrangement joins TRBV6-5 to TRBJ2-2; 8 bases agree with TRBD1. The CDR3 covers 15 residues. Germline CDR1 is MNHEY and CDR2 is SVGAGI. With 6 bases clipped from V and 4 bases from J, the junction kept 7 bases outside the gene matches. The CDR3 DNA sequence: TGTGCCAGCAGCCCCCATGACAGGGGCACCGGGGAGCTGTTTTTT. Translated: CASSPHDRGTGELFF.

The V call is TRBV14, the J call TRBJ2-2; possible D gene TRBD1, 5 bases. Germline lookup yields CDR1 SGHDN and CDR2 FVKESK. The CDR3 extends over 15 amino acids. V lost 1 base to trimming and J lost 6 bases, with 12 bases between them. CDR3 DNA: TGTGCCAGCAGCCAAGTGACAGTCATTCCCGGGGAGCTGTTTTTT. It encodes CASSQVTVIPGELFF.

V usage is TRBV21-1 and J usage is TRBJ2-3; the table's D call, TRBD1, was not checked against the DNA. TRBV21-1 is flagged as a pseudogene. The CDR3 is 18 residues long. CDR3 DNA sequence: TGTGCCAGCAGCAAAGGTTCACAGGGGAATGGGGGCACAGATACGCAGTATTTT. Its translation is CASSKGSQGNGGTDTQYF.